This T cell receptor beta chain was recovered during a study of regulatory T cells in long-lasting Graves disease. In this sample, this clonotype turned up many times. The V gene's germline CDR1 is MDHEN and CDR2 SYDVKM. Trimming took 7 bases from V and 1 from J, leaving 19 bases between them. The CDR3 is made up of 16 amino acids. iRepertoire HTBI primers and Arm-PCR of CDR3 regions built TCR beta libraries. TCRdb fed the multiplex PCR reads into MiXCR, producing one record per CDR3 protein. The sample contains 500,000 to 800,000 distinct CDR3 sequences, 30% of which appear only once. Time point described: persistent/refractory GD, antithyroid drugs over 5 years with positive TRAb. Making the TCR library involved RNA that had been extracted from PBMCs.

This receptor was obtained from a female donor with Graves disease. Specimen: peripheral blood mononuclear cells (PBMCs), collected when the disease was refractory, from a patient treated with antithyroid drugs. The chain couples TRBV28 to TRBJ1-1; D is unresolved. CDR3 region: CASTQAGYNQNTEAFF. The CDR3, as DNA: TGTGCCAGCACCCAAGCGGGATATAATCAGAACACTGAAGCTTTCTTT. The complete variable domain, with remaining parts taken from reference TRBV28 and TRBJ1-1, reads DVKVTQSSRYLVKRTGEKVFLECVQDMDHENMFWYRQDPGLGLRLIYFSYDVKMKEKGDIPEGYSVSREKKERFSLILESASTNQTSMYLCASTQAGYNQNTEAFFGQGTRLTVV.